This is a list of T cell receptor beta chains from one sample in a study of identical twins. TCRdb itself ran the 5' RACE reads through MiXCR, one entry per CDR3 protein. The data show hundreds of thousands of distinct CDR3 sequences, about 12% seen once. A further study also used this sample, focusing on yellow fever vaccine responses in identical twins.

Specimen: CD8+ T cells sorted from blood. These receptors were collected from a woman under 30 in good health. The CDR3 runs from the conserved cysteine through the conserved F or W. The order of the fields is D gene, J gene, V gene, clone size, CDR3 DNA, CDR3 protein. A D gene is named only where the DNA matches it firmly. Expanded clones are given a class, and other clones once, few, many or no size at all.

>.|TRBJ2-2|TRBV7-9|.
TGTGCCAGCAGCTTTCAGGGGTGGACCGGGGAGCTGTTTTTT
CASSFQGWTGELFF
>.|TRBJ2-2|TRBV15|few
TGTGCCACCAGCAGAGGTCTAGCTAGCACCGGGGAGCTGTTTTTT
CATSRGLASTGELFF
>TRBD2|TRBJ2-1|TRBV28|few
TGTGCCTCCGGACTAGCGGGAGAATATGAGCAGTTCTTC
CASGLAGEYEQFF
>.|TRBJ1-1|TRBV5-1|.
TGCGCCAGCAGCTTGGTGGGCAGGGCCTACATTTTCAACACTGAAGCTTTCTTT
CASSLVGRAYIFNTEAFF
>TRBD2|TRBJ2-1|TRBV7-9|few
TGTGCCAGCAGCGCGCCACTAGCGGGTGACTACAATGAGCAGTTCTTC
CASSAPLAGDYNEQFF
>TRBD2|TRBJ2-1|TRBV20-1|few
TGCAGTGCTAGACCCGGGACTAGCGGGAGGTATTCCTACAATGAGCAGTTCTTC
CSARPGTSGRYSYNEQFF
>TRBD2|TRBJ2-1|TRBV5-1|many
TGCGCCAGCAGCTTGGTATGGGCTAGCGGGAGGAAACACAATGAGCAGTTCTTC
CASSLVWASGRKHNEQFF
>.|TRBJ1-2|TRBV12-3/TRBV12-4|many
TGTGCCAGCACCCCAATGCCGAGGAAAAACTATGGCTACACCTTC
CASTPMPRKNYGYTF
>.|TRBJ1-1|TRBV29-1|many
TGCAGCGTCCGGACGGGGATGAACACTGAAGCTTTCTTT
CSVRTGMNTEAFF
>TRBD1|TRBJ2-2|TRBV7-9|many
TGTGCCAGCAGCCCTGGACAGGGATCGAAAACCGGGGAGCTGTTTTTT
CASSPGQGSKTGELFF
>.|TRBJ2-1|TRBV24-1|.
TGTGCCACCAGTGATCGATCCGTGGAGTACAATGAGCAGTTCTTC
CATSDRSVEYNEQFF
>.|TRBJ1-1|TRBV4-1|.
TGCGCCAGCAGCCAAGCCGGGACAAGGAACACTGAAGCTTTCTTT
CASSQAGTRNTEAFF
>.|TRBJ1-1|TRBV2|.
TGTGCCAGCAGTGATTCAAGGGACGAGGGGAACACTGAAGCTTTCTTT
CASSDSRDEGNTEAFF
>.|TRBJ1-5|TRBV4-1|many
TGCGCCAGCAGCCAAGAATGGGGTAGCAATCAGCCCCAGCATTTT
CASSQEWGSNQPQHF
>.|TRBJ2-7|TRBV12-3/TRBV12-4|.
TGTGCCAGCAGTGGGACAAACCGAGTCTACGAGCAGTACTTC
CASSGTNRVYEQYF
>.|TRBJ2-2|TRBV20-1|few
TGCAGTGCTAGGAAGGCCCGGGAGCTGTTTTTT
CSARKARELFF
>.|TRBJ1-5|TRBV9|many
TGTGCCAGCAGCCCTGGAGGGGCAGGGCCCCAGCATTTT
CASSPGGAGPQHF
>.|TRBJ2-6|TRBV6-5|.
TGTGCCAGCAGTTACGGCATCTCTGGGGCCAACGTCCTGACTTTC
CASSYGISGANVLTF
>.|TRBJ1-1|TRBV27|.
TGTGCCAGCAGTGCCCATTGGGGGGACACTGAAGCTTTCTTT
CASSAHWGDTEAFF
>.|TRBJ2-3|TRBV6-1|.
TGTGCCGGAGCAGGACCCACAGATACGCAGTATTTT
CAGAGPTDTQYF
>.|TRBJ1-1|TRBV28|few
TGTGCCAGCAGTTTCAGAGTGGACACTGAAGCTTTCTTT
CASSFRVDTEAFF
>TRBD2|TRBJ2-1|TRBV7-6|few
TGTGCCAGCAGCTTAGGCGTAGCGGGGGGGCAGGGTGAGCAGTTCTTC
CASSLGVAGGQGEQFF
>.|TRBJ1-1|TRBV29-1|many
TGCAGCGGGGGACGGATGAACACTGAAGCTTTCTTT
CSGGRMNTEAFF
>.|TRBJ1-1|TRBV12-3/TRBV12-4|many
TGTGCCAGCAGCCGCGGACAGCCGAACACTGAAGCTTTCTTT
CASSRGQPNTEAFF
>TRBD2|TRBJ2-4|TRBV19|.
TGTGCCAGTATGGTCGCTAGCGGGTCTCTAGCCAAAAACATTCAGTACTTC
CASMVASGSLAKNIQYF
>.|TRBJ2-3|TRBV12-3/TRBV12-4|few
TGTGCCAGCAGTTTCGGGCAGGAGGAAACTAGCACAGATACGCAGTATTTT
CASSFGQEETSTDTQYF
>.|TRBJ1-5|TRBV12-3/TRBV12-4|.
TGTGCCAGCAGCCCCACCGCAGGGGTTCAGCCCCAGCATTTT
CASSPTAGVQPQHF
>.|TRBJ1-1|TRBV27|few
TGTGCCAGCAGCCCCGGAGCGGTCTCTACTGAAGCTTTCTTT
CASSPGAVSTEAFF
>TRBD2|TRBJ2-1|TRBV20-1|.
TGCAGTGCTAGGTCCGGGACTAACGGATCCTACAATGAGCAGTTCTTC
CSARSGTNGSYNEQFF
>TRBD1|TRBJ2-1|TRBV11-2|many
TGTGCCACCCGACAGGGGGAGGATGAGCAGTTCTTC
CATRQGEDEQFF
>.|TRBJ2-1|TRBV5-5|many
TGTGCCAGCAGCTTGAGGGTGGATTACAATGAGCAGTTCTTC
CASSLRVDYNEQFF
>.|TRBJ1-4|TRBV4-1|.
TGCGCCAGCAGCAATACAGGGTTTAATGAAAAACTGTTTTTT
CASSNTGFNEKLFF
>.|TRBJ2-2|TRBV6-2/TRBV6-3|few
TGTGCCAGCGAGGCCGGGGAGCTGTTTTTT
CASEAGELFF
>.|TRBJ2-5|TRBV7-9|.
TGTGCCAGCAGACAGGACTTACAAGAGACCCAGTACTTC
CASRQDLQETQYF
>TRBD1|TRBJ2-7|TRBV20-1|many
TGCAGTGCAAAGACAGGGGCCTCAGACTACGAGCAGTACTTC
CSAKTGASDYEQYF
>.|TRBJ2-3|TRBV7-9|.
TGTGCCAGCAGCTTAGTACCTAGCAGAACAGATACGCAGTATTTT
CASSLVPSRTDTQYF
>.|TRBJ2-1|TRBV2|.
TGTGCCAGCAGTGAATTAGGCCGGGCAAGCTACAATGAGCAGTTCTTC
CASSELGRASYNEQFF
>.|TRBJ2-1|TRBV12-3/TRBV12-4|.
TGTGCCAGCAGTAAAATTGGGGATGAGCAGTTCTTC
CASSKIGDEQFF
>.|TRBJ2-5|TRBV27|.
TGTGCCAGCAGTTTCCTTGCGACAAGGGGTCATTTGGAGACCCAGTACTTC
CASSFLATRGHLETQYF
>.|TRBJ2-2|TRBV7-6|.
TGTGCCAGCAGCCAGCCTAGGGAGCCGAACACCACCGGGGAGCTGTTTTTT
CASSQPREPNTTGELFF
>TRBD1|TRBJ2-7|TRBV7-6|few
TGTGCCAGCAGCACGACAGGGGGGCACGAGCAGTACTTC
CASSTTGGHEQYF
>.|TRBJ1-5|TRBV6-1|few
TGTGCCAGCAGTGAATCCACCGGAACTTTGAGCAATCAGCCCCAGCATTTT
CASSESTGTLSNQPQHF
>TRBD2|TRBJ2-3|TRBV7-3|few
TGTGCCAGCAGCCCCATCGGACTAGCGGGAGGGTTGTCAGATACGCAGTATTTT
CASSPIGLAGGLSDTQYF
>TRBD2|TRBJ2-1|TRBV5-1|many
TGCGCCAGCAGCTTCTCCTCTAGCGGGTCCTACAATGAGCAGTTCTTC
CASSFSSSGSYNEQFF
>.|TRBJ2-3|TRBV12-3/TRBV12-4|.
TGTGCCAGCAGTTTTCAGGGTGTACAAGATACGCAGTATTTT
CASSFQGVQDTQYF
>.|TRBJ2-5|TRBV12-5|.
TGTGCTAGTGGTTTGGCTCACCCTCCACAATTACCCCAAGAGACCCAGTACTTC
CASGLAHPPQLPQETQYF
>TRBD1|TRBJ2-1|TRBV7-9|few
TGTGCCAGCAGCTCTGACAGGGGAACCTACAATGAGCAGTTCTTC
CASSSDRGTYNEQFF
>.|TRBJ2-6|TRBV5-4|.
TGTGCCAGCAGCGCCAAGGGTCCCCAAACTTTCTCTGGGGCCAACGTCCTGACTTTC
CASSAKGPQTFSGANVLTF
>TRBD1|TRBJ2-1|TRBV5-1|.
TGCGCCAGCAGCGTGAAACAGACAGGGGGCGCACAGAGTGAGCAGTTCTTC
CASSVKQTGGAQSEQFF
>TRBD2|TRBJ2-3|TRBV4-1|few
TGCGCCAGCAGCCAGGCTGCGGGGGGACGAACAGATACGCAGTATTTT
CASSQAAGGRTDTQYF
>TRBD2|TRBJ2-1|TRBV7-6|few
TGTGCCAGCAGCCCCTCCCTAGCGGGGTTAACCCACAATGAGCAGTTCTTC
CASSPSLAGLTHNEQFF
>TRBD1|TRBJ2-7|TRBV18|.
TGTGCCAGCTCACCTCCGGACAGGGCCGACTCCTACGAGCAGTACTTC
CASSPPDRADSYEQYF
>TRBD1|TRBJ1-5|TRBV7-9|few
TGTGCCAGCAGCTTAGGGACAGGGGGTATCAGCAATCAGCCCCAGCATTTT
CASSLGTGGISNQPQHF
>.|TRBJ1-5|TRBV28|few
TGTGCCAGCAGTTTATTTACAACCGGGGAGCCCCAGCATTTT
CASSLFTTGEPQHF
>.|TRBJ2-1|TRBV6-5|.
TGTGCCAGCAGTTACGTCGGGACAAAAATTTACAATGAGCAGTTCTTC
CASSYVGTKIYNEQFF
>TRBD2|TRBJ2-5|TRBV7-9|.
TGTGCCAGCAGCCCGGACGAGGGGCGCCCGGGGGGGACCCAGTACTTC
CASSPDEGRPGGTQYF
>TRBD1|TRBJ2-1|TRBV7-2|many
TGTGCCAGCAGCCCTAGCCGGGTAGGGGGCGACGAGCAGTTCTTC
CASSPSRVGGDEQFF
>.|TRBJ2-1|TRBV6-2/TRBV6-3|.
TGTGCCAGCAGTAAATCGACAGAAGGGAATGAGCAGTTCTTC
CASSKSTEGNEQFF
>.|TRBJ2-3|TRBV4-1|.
TGCGCCAGCAGCCAAGTATTTGCAGGGGCAGATACGCAGTATTTT
CASSQVFAGADTQYF